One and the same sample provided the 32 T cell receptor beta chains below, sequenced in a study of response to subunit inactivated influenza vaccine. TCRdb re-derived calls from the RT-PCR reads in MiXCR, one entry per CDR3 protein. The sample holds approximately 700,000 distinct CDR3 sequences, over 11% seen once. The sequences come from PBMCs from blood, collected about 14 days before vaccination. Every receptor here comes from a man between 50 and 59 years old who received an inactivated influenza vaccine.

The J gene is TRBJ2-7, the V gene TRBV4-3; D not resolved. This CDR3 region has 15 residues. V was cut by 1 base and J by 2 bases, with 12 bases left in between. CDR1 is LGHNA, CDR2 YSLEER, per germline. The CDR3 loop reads CASSQGRQVTYEQYF. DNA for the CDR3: TGCGCCAGCAGCCAAGGACGGCAGGTAACCTACGAGCAGTACTTC.

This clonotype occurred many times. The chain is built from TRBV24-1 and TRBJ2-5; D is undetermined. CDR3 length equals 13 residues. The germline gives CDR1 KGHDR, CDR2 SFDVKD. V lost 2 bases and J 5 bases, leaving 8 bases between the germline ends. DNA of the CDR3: TGTGCCACCAGTGATTCTCCGACGGAGACCCAGTACTTC. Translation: CATSDSPTETQYF.

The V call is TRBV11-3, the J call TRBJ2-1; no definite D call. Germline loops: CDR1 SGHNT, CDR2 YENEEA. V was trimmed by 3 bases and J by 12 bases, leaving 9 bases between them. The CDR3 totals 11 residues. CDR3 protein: CASSFSSPQFF. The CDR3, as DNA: TGTGCCAGCAGCTTCAGCAGCCCGCAGTTCTTC.

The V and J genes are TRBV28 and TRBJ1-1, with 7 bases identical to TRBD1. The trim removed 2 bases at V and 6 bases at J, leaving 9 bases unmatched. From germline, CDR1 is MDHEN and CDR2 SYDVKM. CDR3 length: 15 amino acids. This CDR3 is CASSLDDRDPPEAFF. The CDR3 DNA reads TGTGCCAGCAGTTTAGACGACAGGGATCCGCCTGAAGCTTTCTTT.

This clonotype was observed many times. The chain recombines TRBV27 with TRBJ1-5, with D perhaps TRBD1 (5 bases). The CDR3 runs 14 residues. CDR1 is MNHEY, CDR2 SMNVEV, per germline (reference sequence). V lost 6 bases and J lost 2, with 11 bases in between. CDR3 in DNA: TGTGCCAGCAGCTTGGTAGGGGGCAATCAGCCCCAGCATTTT. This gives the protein CASSLVGGNQPQHF.

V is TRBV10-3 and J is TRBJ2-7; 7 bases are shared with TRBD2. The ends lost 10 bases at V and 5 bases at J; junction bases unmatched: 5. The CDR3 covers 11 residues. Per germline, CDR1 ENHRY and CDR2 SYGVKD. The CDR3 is CATREVDEQYF. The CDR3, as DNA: TGTGCCACCCGGGAGGTGGACGAGCAGTACTTC.

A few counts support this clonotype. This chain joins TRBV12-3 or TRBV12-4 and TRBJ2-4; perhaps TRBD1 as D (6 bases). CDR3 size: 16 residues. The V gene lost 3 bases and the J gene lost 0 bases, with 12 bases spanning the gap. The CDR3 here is CASSFGQILAKNIQYF. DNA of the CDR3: TGTGCCAGCAGTTTTGGACAGATTTTAGCCAAAAACATTCAGTACTTC.

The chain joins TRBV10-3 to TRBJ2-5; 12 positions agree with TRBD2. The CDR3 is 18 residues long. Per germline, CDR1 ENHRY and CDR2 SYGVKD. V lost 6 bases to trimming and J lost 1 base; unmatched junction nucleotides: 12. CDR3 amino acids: CAIRRTSGDGEAQETQYF. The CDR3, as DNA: TGTGCCATCAGGAGGACTAGCGGGGATGGGGAGGCCCAAGAGACCCAGTACTTC.

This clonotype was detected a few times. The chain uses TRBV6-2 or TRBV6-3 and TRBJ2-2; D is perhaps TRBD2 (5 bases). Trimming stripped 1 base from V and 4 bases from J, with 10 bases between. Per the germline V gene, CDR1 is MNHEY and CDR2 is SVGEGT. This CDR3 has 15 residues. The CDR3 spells CASSYFGVGTGELFF. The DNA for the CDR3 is TGTGCCAGCAGTTACTTCGGGGTTGGCACCGGGGAGCTGTTTTTT.

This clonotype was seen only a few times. Here the CDR3 reads CASSLVDSFRNEQFF. DNA for the CDR3: TGTGCCAGCAGCTTGGTGGACTCCTTTCGGAATGAGCAGTTCTTC. The V and J genes are TRBV7-3 and TRBJ2-1, with TRBD2 as a possible D gene (5 bases). This CDR3 spans 15 amino acids. The germline CDR1 and CDR2 sequences are SGHTA and FQGTGA. The V end was cut by 3 bases, the J end by 7 bases, with 16 bases between.

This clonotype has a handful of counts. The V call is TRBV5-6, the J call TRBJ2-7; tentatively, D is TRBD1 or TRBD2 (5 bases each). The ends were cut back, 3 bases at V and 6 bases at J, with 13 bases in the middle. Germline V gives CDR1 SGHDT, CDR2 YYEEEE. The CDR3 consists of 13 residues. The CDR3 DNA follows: TGTGCCAGCAGCTGGGGGAAGATAGGCGAGCAGTACTTC. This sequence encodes CASSWGKIGEQYF.

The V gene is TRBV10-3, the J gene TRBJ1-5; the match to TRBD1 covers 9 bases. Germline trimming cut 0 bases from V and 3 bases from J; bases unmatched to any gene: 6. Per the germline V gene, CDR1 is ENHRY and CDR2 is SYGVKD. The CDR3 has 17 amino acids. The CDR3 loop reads CAISESWDRDFNQPQHF. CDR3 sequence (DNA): TGTGCCATCAGTGAGTCGTGGGACAGGGATTTCAATCAGCCCCAGCATTTT.

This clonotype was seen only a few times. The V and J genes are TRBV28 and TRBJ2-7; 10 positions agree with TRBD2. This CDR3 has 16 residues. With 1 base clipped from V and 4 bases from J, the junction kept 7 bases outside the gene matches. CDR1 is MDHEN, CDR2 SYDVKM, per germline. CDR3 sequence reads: CASSLFPSGSRYEQYF. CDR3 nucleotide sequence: TGTGCCAGCAGTTTATTTCCTAGCGGGAGTCGGTACGAGCAGTACTTC.

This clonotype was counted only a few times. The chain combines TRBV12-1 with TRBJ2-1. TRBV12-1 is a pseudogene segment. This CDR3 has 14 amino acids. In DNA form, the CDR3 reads TGTGCCAGCAGCTTCTTGGGAAACTACAATGAGCAGTTCTTC. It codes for CASSFLGNYNEQFF.

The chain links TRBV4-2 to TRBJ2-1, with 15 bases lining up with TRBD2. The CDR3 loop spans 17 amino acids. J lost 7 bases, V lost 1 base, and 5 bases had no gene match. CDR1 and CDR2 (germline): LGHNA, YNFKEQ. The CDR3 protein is CASSQGTSGGGGNEQFF. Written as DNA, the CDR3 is TGTGCCAGCAGCCAAGGGACTAGCGGGGGGGGAGGGAATGAGCAGTTCTTC.

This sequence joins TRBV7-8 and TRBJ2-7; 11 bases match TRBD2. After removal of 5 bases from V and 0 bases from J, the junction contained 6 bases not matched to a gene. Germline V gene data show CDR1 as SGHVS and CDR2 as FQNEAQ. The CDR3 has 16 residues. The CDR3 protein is CASSPGLADSSYEQYF. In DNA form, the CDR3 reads TGTGCCAGCAGCCCGGGACTAGCGGACAGCTCCTACGAGCAGTACTTC.

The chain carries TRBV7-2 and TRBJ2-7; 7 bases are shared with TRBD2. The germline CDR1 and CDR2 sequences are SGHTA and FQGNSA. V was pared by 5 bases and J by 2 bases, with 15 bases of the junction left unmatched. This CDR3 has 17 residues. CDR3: CASSRLEVAGVPYEQYF. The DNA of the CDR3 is TGTGCCAGCAGCCGCTTAGAGGTGGCGGGAGTACCCTACGAGCAGTACTTC.

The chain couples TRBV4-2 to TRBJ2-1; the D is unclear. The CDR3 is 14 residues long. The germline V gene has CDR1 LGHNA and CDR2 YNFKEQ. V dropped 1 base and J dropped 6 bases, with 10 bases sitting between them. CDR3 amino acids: CASSQVLEANEQFF. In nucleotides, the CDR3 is TGTGCCAGCAGCCAAGTTTTAGAGGCCAATGAGCAGTTCTTC.

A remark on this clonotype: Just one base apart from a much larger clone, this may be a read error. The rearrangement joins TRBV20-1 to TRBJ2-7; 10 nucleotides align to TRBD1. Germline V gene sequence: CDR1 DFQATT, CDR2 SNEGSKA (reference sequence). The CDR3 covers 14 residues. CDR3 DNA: TGCAGTGCTAGTTTGACAGGGGGCAGGAGAGAGCTGTACTTC. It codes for CSASLTGGRRELYF.

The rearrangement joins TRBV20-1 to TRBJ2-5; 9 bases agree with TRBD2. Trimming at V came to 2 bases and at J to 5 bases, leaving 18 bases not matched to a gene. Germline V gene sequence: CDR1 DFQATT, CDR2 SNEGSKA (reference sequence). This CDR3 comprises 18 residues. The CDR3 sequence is CSARTPASGDLSKETQYF. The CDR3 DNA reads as TGCAGTGCTAGAACCCCTGCTAGCGGGGATTTAAGCAAGGAGACCCAGTACTTC.

CDR3 loop: CASRLTLPDEQFF. CDR3 coding DNA: TGTGCCAGCAGGTTGACCCTCCCGGATGAGCAGTTCTTC. The rearrangement links TRBV12-3 or TRBV12-4 to TRBJ2-1; D is unclear. The CDR3 spans 13 residues. V was pared by 6 bases and J by 8 bases, with 14 bases between.

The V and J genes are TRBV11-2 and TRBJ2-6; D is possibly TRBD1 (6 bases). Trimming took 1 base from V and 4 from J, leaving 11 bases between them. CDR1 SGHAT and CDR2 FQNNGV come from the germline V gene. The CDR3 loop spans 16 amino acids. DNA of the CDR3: TGTGCCAGCAGCTTAGGCCCCAGGGGCGGGGCCAACGTCCTGACTTTC. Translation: CASSLGPRGGANVLTF.

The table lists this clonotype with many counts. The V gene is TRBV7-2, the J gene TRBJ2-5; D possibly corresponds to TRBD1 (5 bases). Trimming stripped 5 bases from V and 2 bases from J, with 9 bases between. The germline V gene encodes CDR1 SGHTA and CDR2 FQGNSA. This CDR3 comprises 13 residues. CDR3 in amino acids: CASSRQSQETQYF. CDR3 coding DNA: TGTGCCAGCAGCAGACAGTCACAAGAGACCCAGTACTTC.

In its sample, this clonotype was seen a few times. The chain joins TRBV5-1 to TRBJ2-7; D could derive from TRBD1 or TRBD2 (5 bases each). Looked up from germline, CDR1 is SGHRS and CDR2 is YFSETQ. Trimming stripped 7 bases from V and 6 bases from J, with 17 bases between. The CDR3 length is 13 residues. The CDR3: CASGGVGAFEQYF. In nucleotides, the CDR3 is TGCGCCAGCGGGGGAGTAGGGGCCTTCGAGCAGTACTTC.

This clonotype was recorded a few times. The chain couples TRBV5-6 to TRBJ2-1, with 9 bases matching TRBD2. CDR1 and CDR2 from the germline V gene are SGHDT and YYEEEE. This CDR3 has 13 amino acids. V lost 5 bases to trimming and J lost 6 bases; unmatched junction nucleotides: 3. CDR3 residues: CASSVSGSNEQFF. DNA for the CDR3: TGTGCCAGCAGTGTTAGCGGGAGCAATGAGCAGTTCTTC.

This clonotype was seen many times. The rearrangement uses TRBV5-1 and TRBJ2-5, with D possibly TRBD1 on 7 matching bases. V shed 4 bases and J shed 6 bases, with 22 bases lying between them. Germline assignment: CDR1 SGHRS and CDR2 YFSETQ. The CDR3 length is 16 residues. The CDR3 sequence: CASSVTDRDFTKTQYF. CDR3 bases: TGCGCCAGCAGCGTCACAGACAGGGACTTTACGAAGACCCAGTACTTC.

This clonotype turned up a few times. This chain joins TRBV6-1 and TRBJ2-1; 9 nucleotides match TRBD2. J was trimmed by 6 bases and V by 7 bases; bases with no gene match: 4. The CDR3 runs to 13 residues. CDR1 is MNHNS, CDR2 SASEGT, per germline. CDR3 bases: TGTGCCAGCAAACGACTAGCGGTCAATGAGCAGTTCTTC. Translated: CASKRLAVNEQFF.

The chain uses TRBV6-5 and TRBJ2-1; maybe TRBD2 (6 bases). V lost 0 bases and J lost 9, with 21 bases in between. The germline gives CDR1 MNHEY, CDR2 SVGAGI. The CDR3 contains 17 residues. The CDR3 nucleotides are TGTGCCAGCAGTTACTCAGGTCTAGCGAACGTCCGAGGTGAGCAGTTCTTC. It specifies CASSYSGLANVRGEQFF.

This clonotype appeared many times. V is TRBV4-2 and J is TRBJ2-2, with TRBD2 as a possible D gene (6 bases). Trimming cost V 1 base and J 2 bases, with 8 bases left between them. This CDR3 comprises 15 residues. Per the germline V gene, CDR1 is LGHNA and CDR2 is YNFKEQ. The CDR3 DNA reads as TGTGCCAGCAGCCAAGGCGGGACTAACACCGGGGAGCTGTTTTTT. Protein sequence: CASSQGGTNTGELFF.

The CDR3 loop reads CASSSIRGQQETQYF. CDR3 sequence (DNA): TGTGCCAGCAGTTCTATTAGGGGACAACAAGAGACCCAGTACTTC. The rearrangement joins TRBV27 to TRBJ2-5; a possible D gene is TRBD1 (6 bases). V shed 4 bases and J shed 2 bases, with 14 bases lying between them. CDR1 MNHEY and CDR2 SMNVEV come from the germline V gene (reference sequence). The CDR3 is made up of 15 amino acids.

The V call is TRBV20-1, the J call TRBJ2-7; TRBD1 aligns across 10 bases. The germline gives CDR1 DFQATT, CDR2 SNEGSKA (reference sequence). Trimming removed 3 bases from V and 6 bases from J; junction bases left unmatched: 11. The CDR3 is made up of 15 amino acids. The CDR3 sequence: CSASGTGTGVREQYF. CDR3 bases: TGCAGTGCTAGCGGTACCGGGACAGGGGTTCGCGAGCAGTACTTC.

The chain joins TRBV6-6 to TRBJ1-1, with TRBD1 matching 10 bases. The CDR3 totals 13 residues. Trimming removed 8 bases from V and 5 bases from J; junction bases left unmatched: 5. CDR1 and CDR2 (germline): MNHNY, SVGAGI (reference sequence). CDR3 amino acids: CASRTGGATEAFF. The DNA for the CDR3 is TGTGCCAGCCGGACAGGGGGAGCAACTGAAGCTTTCTTT.